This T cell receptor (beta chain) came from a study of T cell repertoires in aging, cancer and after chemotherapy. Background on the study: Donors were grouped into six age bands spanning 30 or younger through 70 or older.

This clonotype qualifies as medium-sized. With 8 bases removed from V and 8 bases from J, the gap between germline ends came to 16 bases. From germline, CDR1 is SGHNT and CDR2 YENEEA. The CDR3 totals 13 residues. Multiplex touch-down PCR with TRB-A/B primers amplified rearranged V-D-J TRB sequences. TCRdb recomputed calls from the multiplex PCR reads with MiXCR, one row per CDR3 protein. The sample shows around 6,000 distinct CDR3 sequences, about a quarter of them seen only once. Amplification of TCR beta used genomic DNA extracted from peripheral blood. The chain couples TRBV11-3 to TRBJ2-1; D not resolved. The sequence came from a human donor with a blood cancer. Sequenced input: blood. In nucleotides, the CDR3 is TGTGCCAGCGGGTCCGAGGCGATGGATGAGCAGTTCTTC. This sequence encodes CASGSEAMDEQFF. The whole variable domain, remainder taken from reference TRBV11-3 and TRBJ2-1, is EAGVVQSPRYKIIEKKQPVAFWCNPISGHNTLYWYLQNLGQGPELLIRYENEEAVDDSQLPKDRFSAERLKGVDSTLKIQPAELGDSAVYLCASGSEAMDEQFFGPGTRLTVL.